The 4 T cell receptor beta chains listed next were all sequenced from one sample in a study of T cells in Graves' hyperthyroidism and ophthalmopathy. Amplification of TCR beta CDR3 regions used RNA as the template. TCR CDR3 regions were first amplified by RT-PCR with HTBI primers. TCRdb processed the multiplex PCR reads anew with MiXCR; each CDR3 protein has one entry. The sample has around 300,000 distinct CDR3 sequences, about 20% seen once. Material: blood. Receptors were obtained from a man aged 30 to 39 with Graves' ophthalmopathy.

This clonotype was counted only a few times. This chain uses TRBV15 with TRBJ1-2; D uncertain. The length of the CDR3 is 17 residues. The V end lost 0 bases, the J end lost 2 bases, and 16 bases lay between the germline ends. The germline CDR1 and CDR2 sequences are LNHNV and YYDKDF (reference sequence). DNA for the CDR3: TGTGCCACCAGCAGAGATTTTTCCCTCGCTTCAAACTATGGCTACACCTTC. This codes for CATSRDFSLASNYGYTF.

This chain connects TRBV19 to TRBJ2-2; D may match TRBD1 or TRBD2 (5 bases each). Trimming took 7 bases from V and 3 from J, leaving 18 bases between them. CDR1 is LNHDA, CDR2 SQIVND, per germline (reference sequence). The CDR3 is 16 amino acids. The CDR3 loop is CASTVPGTGHTGELFF. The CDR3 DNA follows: TGTGCCAGTACGGTGCCGGGGACGGGGCACACCGGGGAGCTGTTTTTT.

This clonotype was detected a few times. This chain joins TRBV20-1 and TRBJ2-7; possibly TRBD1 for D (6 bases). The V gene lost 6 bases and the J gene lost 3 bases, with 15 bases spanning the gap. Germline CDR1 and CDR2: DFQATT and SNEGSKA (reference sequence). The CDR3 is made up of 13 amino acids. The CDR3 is CSAALGHNYEQYF. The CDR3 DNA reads TGCAGTGCAGCCCTGGGACACAACTACGAGCAGTACTTC.

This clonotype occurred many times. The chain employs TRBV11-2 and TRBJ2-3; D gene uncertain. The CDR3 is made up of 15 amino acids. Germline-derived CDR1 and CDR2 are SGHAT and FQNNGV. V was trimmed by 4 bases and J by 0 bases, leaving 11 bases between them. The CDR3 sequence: CASSSYPSSTDTQYF. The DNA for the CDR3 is TGTGCCAGCAGCTCATACCCATCTAGCACAGATACGCAGTATTTT. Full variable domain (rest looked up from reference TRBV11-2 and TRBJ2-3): EAGVAQSPRYKIIEKRQSVAFWCNPISGHATLYWYQQILGQGPKLLIQFQNNGVVDDSQLPKDRFSAERLKGVDSTLKIQPAKLEDSAVYLCASSSYPSSTDTQYFGPGTRLTVL.